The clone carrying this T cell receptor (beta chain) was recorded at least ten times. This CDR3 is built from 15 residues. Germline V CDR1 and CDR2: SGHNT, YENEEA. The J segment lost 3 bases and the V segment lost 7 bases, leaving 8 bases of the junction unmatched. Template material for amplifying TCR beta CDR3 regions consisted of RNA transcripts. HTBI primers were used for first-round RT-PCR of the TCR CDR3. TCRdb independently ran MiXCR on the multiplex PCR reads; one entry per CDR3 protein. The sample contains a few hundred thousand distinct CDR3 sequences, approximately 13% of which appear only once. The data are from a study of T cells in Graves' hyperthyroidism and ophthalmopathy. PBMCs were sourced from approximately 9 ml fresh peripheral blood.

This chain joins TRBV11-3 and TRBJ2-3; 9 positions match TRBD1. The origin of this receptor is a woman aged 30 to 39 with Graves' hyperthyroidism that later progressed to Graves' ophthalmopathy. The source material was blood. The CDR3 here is CASNSGGTGTDTQYF. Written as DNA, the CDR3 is TGTGCCAGCAACTCCGGGGGGACAGGGACAGATACGCAGTATTTT.